Listed below are T cell receptor beta chains from one sample, sequenced in a study of cytomegalovirus exposure and HLA in healthy donors. The method was immunoSEQ multiplex PCR; TCRdb's version includes in-frame clones alone and lacks a portion of them. The sample has roughly 180,000 clones, 81% seen once. Sequenced material: PBMCs. These receptors were collected from a woman in her late teens or twenties in good health and CMV-seropositive. Each CDR3 is given with its conserved first and last residue.

len: 15
v_gene: TRBV4-2
j_gene: TRBJ1-4
CDR3aa: CASSQVTGLNEKLFF

len: 14
v_gene: TRBV28
j_gene: TRBJ2-5
CDR3aa: CASSSRTDQETQYF

len: 16
v_gene: TRBV5-1
j_gene: TRBJ1-1
CDR3aa: CASSYYPTGGNTEAFF

len: 16
v_gene: TRBV4-1
j_gene: TRBJ2-1
CDR3aa: CASSQDWSGRGNEQFF

len: 17
v_gene: TRBV7-5
j_gene: TRBJ1-4
CDR3aa: CVRSPGQGEATNEKLFF

len: 13
v_gene: TRBV10-1
j_gene: TRBJ1-1
CDR3aa: CATYPETGGEAFF

len: 14
v_gene: TRBV7-3
j_gene: TRBJ1-1
CDR3aa: CASSPQPGNTEAFF

len: 16
v_gene: TRBV6-1
j_gene: TRBJ2-2
CDR3aa: CASSGPDSSNTGELFF

len: 11
v_gene: TRBV20-1
j_gene: TRBJ1-2
CDR3aa: CSASSNYGYTF

len: 14
v_gene: TRBV2
j_gene: TRBJ2-3
CDR3aa: CASSEPRSTDTQYF

len: 16
v_gene: TRBV28
j_gene: TRBJ2-7
CDR3aa: CASSLMGGAASYEQYF

len: 17
v_gene: TRBV7-2
j_gene: TRBJ1-2
CDR3aa: CASSLGIDTPGNYGYTF

len: 12
v_gene: TRBV4-1
j_gene: TRBJ1-5
CDR3aa: CASSQVQGAQHF

len: 15
v_gene: TRBV6-5
j_gene: TRBJ1-3
CDR3aa: CASSYDRNSGNTIYF

len: 16
v_gene: TRBV28
j_gene: TRBJ1-4
CDR3aa: CASSPPLGGEEEKLFF

len: 11
v_gene: TRBV6-5
j_gene: TRBJ1-1
CDR3aa: CASSSLWEAFF

len: 13
v_gene: TRBV6-1
j_gene: TRBJ2-3
CDR3aa: CASSEFFTDTQYF

len: 11
v_gene: TRBV20-1
j_gene: TRBJ2-3
CDR3aa: CSARYTLTQYF

len: 14
v_gene: TRBV6-1
j_gene: TRBJ1-2
CDR3aa: CASSELGTGLGYTF

len: 13
v_gene: TRBV7-3
j_gene: TRBJ2-7
CDR3aa: CASSQMTGSEQYF

len: 13
v_gene: TRBV5-5
j_gene: TRBJ1-2
CDR3aa: CASSAGVNYGYTF

len: 13
v_gene: TRBV28
j_gene: TRBJ2-3
CDR3aa: CASSLQVLDTQYF

len: 15
v_gene: TRBV5-6
j_gene: TRBJ1-1
CDR3aa: CASSWEGLVSTEAFF

len: 16
v_gene: TRBV4-2
j_gene: TRBJ2-5
CDR3aa: CASSQVLAANQETQYF

len: 13
v_gene: TRBV19
j_gene: TRBJ2-7
CDR3aa: CASTASWGYEQYF

len: 13
v_gene: TRBV6-4
j_gene: TRBJ2-3
CDR3aa: CASSEGDTDTQYF

len: 17
v_gene: TRBV6-1
j_gene: TRBJ1-1
CDR3aa: CASSEALGQGGWTEAFF

len: 17
v_gene: TRBV4-2
j_gene: TRBJ2-1
CDR3aa: CASSQAATGISYNEQFF

len: 14
v_gene: TRBV5-1
j_gene: TRBJ1-6
CDR3aa: CASSPMGITSPLHF

len: 16
v_gene: TRBV5-4
j_gene: TRBJ2-3
CDR3aa: CASSLPAGTATDTQYF

len: 13
v_gene: TRBV6-5
j_gene: TRBJ1-3
CDR3aa: CASSSRSINTIYF

len: 19
v_gene: TRBV5-1
j_gene: TRBJ2-4
CDR3aa: CASSLELGLAGGHRNSQYF

len: 14
v_gene: TRBV4-3
j_gene: TRBJ2-1
CDR3aa: CASSRTGGPSEQFF

len: 13
v_gene: TRBV7-9
j_gene: TRBJ1-4
CDR3aa: CASRHSSNEKLFF

len: 15
v_gene: TRBV7-2
j_gene: TRBJ1-6
CDR3aa: CASSLEGAPGSPLHF

len: 13
v_gene: TRBV7-3
j_gene: TRBJ1-1
CDR3aa: CASSLSGRTEAFF

len: 15
v_gene: TRBV5-1
j_gene: TRBJ2-3
CDR3aa: CASSLPAGDADTQYF

len: 12
v_gene: TRBV13
j_gene: TRBJ2-1
CDR3aa: CASSSLTSEQFF

len: 14
v_gene: TRBV27
j_gene: TRBJ1-6
CDR3aa: CASSSQGLWDPLHF

len: 12
v_gene: TRBV7-9
j_gene: TRBJ2-5
CDR3aa: CASSAKPGTQYF

len: 13
v_gene: TRBV18
j_gene: TRBJ2-5
CDR3aa: CASSPRQQETQYF

len: 15
v_gene: TRBV7-2
j_gene: TRBJ1-5
CDR3aa: CASSFGVSAGQPQHF

len: 16
v_gene: TRBV5-1
j_gene: TRBJ1-2
CDR3aa: CASSPLGGGKNYGYTF

len: 14
v_gene: TRBV7-9
j_gene: TRBJ2-7
CDR3aa: CASSWGTSGYEQYF

len: 19
v_gene: TRBV11-3
j_gene: TRBJ2-3
CDR3aa: CASSSWAREAGGVTDTQYF

len: 14
v_gene: TRBV4-1
j_gene: TRBJ1-6
CDR3aa: CASSQEGAYSPLHF

len: 13
v_gene: TRBV2
j_gene: TRBJ1-4
CDR3aa: CASNSQINEKLFF

len: 15
v_gene: TRBV11-2
j_gene: TRBJ2-7
CDR3aa: CASSSAGGPSYEQYF

len: 14
v_gene: TRBV10-2
j_gene: TRBJ2-1
CDR3aa: CASSETAGGDEQFF

len: 14
v_gene: TRBV6-1
j_gene: TRBJ1-5
CDR3aa: CASSFDSGNQPQHF

len: 16
v_gene: TRBV29-1
j_gene: TRBJ1-1
CDR3aa: CSVSGDLNNPNTEAFF

len: 16
v_gene: TRBV5-1
j_gene: TRBJ1-4
CDR3aa: CVSSLSGGTQNEKLFF

len: 13
v_gene: TRBV7-6
j_gene: TRBJ1-2
CDR3aa: CASSFQASYGYTF

len: 14
v_gene: TRBV7-9
j_gene: TRBJ2-1
CDR3aa: CASSVKRVGDEQFF

len: 15
v_gene: TRBV19
j_gene: TRBJ1-4
CDR3aa: CASRTTGVGYEKLFF

len: 15
v_gene: TRBV7-9
j_gene: TRBJ1-3
CDR3aa: CASSLAVRGRNTIYF

len: 15
v_gene: TRBV6-5
j_gene: TRBJ2-7
CDR3aa: CASSTGLPSLYEQYF

len: 12
v_gene: TRBV2
j_gene: TRBJ1-1
CDR3aa: CASKGDVTEAFF

len: 13
v_gene: TRBV11-2
j_gene: TRBJ1-2
CDR3aa: CASSPVGGAGYTF

len: 17
v_gene: TRBV7-9
j_gene: TRBJ2-2
CDR3aa: CASSLGIAGVNTGELFF